Sequencing of this T cell receptor beta chain was carried out in a study of T cells after yellow fever vaccination (dated by TCRdb to the late 2010s). About the investigation overall: The SMART-Seq v4 Ultra Low Input RNA kit was used to prepare libraries from fractions with low cell numbers. Bulk TCR alpha and beta repertoires were sequenced longitudinally to track T-cell clones before and after primary and booster YFV17D yellow fever vaccination. Two healthy male donors, one aged 18 to 30 and one aged 30 to 39 years, were included in the cohort. Bulk PBMC replicates and cell subsets were isolated from blood drawn at multiple timepoints before and after both primary and secondary immunization.

Study-wide findings and limitations: A small fraction of clonotypes appeared in both the CD4 and CD8 compartments, likely as a result of convergent recombination. Computational filtering was needed because FACS-sorted repertoires could contain abundant contaminating clonotypes from the bulk population. The study included only a couple of donors, which limits how far the findings can be generalized. The secondary T-cell response was weaker than the primary response but faster, peaking on day 5 instead of day 15. Most clones expanded after primary vaccination (around 96% of CD4 and 88% of CD8) were re-detected after the booster, suggesting that broad memory maintenance occurred.

This clonotype appeared many times. No cognate antigen has been identified for it. Base qualities were left out, and no much larger clone turns up one base away. Spanning cysteine to phenylalanine, the CDR3 consists of 16 amino acids. Just the 48-base CDR3 DNA is kept, in frame starting at base 1. CDR1 SQVTM and CDR2 ANQGSEA were looked up in the germline V gene. Trimming at the junction amounts to 3 bases on V and 0 bases on J, and the germline ends lie 16 bases apart. According to the study, the label for this sample's treatment or condition signals: live attenuated yellow fever vaccine strain. Two biological replicates of bulk PBMCs were collected at each blood-draw timepoint. A standard Ficoll-Paque protocol was used to isolate PBMCs from peripheral blood. RNA was extracted with TriZol from bulk PBMCs, CD4 and CD8 fractions, and dextramer-positive and dextramer-negative fractions. Reads for this sample came from an Illumina NovaSeq 6000. TCR cDNA was made using 5'RACE template switching, a step that added a universal primer site and unique molecular identifiers. Priming for cDNA synthesis came from both the TCR alpha and TCR beta constant segments. Libraries were amplified in two PCR steps, with sample barcodes and sequencing adapters added in the second step. Libraries were sequenced on Illumina HiSeq 2500 (2x100 bp) or NovaSeq (2x150 bp). In the authors' own workflow: Demultiplexing of reads and collapsing into UMI consensus sequences were performed with MIGEC, and V(D)J alignment was carried out with MiXCR. Vaccine-responding clonotypes were defined with edgeR using replicate PBMC samples, requiring FDR below 0.01 and a log2 fold change above 5 up to day 15. Bulk clonotypes were assigned CD4 or CD8 identity according to which sequenced CD4 or CD8 repertoire held them at higher abundance. Using fastp trimming at Q25 and MiXCR clonotype assembly, TCRdb reanalyzed the public sequencing data and kept in-frame beta chains. Here each entry gathers all rows of one CDR3 protein and keeps the most common genes and DNA. The V and J calls and clone size are TCRdb's, not the authors'. In all, the sample holds just over 300,000 distinct CDR3 sequences, and roughly 4% of those were seen once. The top ten clonotypes cover roughly a quarter of the sample.

This clonotype was sampled from a man younger than 35 who received the YFV17D yellow fever vaccine. The rearranged segments are TRBV29-1 and TRBJ2-3; the D gene assignment is ambiguous. Sequencing was performed on PBMCs, taken on the day of the yellow fever booster vaccination. The CDR3 sequence is CSVEAAGAPSTDTQYF. The nucleotide sequence reads TGCAGCGTTGAGGCGGCAGGAGCTCCTAGCACAGATACGCAGTATTTT.